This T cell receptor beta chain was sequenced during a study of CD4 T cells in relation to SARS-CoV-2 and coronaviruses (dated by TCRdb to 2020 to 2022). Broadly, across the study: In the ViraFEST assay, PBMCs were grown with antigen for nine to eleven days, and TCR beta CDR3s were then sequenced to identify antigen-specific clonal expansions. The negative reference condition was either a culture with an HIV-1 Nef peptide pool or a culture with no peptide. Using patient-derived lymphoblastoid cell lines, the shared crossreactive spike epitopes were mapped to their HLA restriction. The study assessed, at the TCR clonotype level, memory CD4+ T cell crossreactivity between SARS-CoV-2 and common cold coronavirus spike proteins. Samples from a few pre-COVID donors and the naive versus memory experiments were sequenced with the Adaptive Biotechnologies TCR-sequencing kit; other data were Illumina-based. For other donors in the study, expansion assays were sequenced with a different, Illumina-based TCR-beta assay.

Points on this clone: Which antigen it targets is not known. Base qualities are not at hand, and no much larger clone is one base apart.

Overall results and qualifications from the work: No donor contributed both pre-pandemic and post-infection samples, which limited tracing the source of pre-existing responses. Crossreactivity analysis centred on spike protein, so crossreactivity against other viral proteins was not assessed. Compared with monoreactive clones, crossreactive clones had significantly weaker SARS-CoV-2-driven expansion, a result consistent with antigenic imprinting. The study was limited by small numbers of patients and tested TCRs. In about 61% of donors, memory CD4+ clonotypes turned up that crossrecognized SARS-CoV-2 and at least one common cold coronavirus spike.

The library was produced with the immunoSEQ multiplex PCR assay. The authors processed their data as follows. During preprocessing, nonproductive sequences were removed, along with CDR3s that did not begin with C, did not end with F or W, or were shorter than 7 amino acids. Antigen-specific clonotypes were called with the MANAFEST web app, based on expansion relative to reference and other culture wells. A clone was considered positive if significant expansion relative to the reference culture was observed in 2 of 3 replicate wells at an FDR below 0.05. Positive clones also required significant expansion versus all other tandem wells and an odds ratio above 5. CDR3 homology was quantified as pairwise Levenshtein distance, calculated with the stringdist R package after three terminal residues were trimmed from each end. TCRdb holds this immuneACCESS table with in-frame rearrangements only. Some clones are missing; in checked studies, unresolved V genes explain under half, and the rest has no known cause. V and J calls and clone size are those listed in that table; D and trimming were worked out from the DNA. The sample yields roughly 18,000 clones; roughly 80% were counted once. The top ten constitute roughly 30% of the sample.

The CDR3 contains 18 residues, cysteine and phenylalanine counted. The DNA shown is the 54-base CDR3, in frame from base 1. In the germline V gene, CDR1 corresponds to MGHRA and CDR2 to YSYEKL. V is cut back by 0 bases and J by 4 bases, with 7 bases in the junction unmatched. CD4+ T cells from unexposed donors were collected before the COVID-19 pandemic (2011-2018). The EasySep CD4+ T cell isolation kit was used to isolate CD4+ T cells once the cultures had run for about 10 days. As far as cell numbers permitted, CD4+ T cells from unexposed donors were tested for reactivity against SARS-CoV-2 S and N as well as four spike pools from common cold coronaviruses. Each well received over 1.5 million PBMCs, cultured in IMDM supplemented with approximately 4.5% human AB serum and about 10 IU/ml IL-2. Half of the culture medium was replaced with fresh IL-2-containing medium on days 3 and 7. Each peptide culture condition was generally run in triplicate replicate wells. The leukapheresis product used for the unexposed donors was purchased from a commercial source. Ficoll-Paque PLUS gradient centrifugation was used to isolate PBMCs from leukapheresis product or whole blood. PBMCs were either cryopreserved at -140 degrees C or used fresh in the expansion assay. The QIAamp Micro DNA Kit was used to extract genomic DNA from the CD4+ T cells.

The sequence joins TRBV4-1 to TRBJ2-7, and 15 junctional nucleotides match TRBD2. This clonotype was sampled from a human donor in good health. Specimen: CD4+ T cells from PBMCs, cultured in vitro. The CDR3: CASSQDRAGLAGGYEQYF. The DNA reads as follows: TGCGCCAGCAGCCAAGATAGGGCCGGACTAGCGGGGGGGTACGAGCAGTACTTC.